The entry that follows covers one T cell receptor (beta chain) sequence. This table comes from immunoSEQ multiplex PCR, and its TCRdb copy is limited to in-frame clones, with some not included. Among under 90,000 clones listed, over 90% were seen once. This sample is drawn from a study of PD-L1 blockade in urothelial cancer. The CDR3 consists of 15 residues. V was pared by 4 bases and J by 0 bases, with 10 bases between. Germline V gene lookup returns CDR1 SNHLY and CDR2 FYNNEI. The receptor was derived from a man aged 55-75 years with urothelial cancer. The genes are TRBV2 and TRBJ1-3; D remains unclear. The material was PBMCs, obtained around atezolizumab (anti-PD-L1) treatment. CDR3 sequence (DNA): TGTGCCAGCAGTGTTGGCAGATACTCTGGAAACACCATATATTTT. Encoded protein: CASSVGRYSGNTIYF.